A single sample is the source of the 31 T cell receptor beta chains below, sequenced in a study of blood T cell repertoires in COVID-19. The assay was immunoSEQ multiplex PCR, and TCRdb's table has in-frame clones only and misses some. The sample has 300,000 to 350,000 clones; around four fifths are singletons. The sample taken for sequencing was peripheral blood. These receptors all stem from a man younger than 45 with active or convalescent COVID-19.

This chain uses TRBV27 with TRBJ1-1, with 7 nucleotides matching TRBD1. The germline gives CDR1 MNHEY, CDR2 SMNVEV (reference sequence). This CDR3 comprises 11 residues. The V gene end was trimmed by 5 bases and the J gene end by 8 bases; junction bases not matched to a gene: 2. The CDR3 here is CASSRDSEAFF. CDR3 sequence (DNA): TGTGCCAGCAGTCGGGACAGCGAAGCTTTCTTT.

This clone was detected only a few times. The rearrangement joins TRBV9 to TRBJ1-6; 7 nucleotides line up with TRBD1. V lost 3 bases, J lost 7 bases, and 7 bases stayed unmatched. This CDR3 comprises 15 residues. In germline, CDR1 is SGDLS, CDR2 YYNGEE. The CDR3 DNA reads TGTGCCAGCAGCGAGGGGGCGGGGTTCAATTCACCCCTCCACTTT. Its protein is CASSEGAGFNSPLHF.

The genes are TRBV28 and TRBJ2-7; no clear D. The germline V gene encodes CDR1 MDHEN and CDR2 SYDVKM. The V and J ends lost 5 bases and 4 bases respectively, with 9 bases between them. This CDR3 is built from 12 residues. In DNA, the CDR3 is TGTGCCAGCAGTCAAACCTATTACGAGCAGTACTTC. Amino acid sequence: CASSQTYYEQYF. The whole variable domain, remainder taken from reference TRBV28 and TRBJ2-7, is DVKVTQSSRYLVKRTGEKVFLECVQDMDHENMFWYRQDPGLGLRLIYFSYDVKMKEKGDIPEGYSVSREKKERFSLILESASTNQTSMYLCASSQTYYEQYFGPGTRLTVT.

This clone showed up just a few times. J is TRBJ2-7 and V is TRBV15, with D possibly being TRBD2 (6 bases). This CDR3 contains 15 residues. Trimming cost V 3 bases and J 2 bases, with 14 bases left between them. Germline CDR1 reads LNHNV; CDR2 reads YYDKDF (reference sequence). The CDR3 coding sequence is TGTGCCACCAGCAGGGAGGGAGGAGCCGCCTACGAGCAGTACTTC. Its translation is CATSREGGAAYEQYF.

The rearrangement joins TRBV12-5 to TRBJ2-3; 7 bases match TRBD2. The CDR3 runs to 17 residues. V gave up 0 bases and J gave up 3 bases; unmatched junction bases: 9. In germline, CDR1 is LGHNT, CDR2 FRNRAP. CDR3 coding DNA: TGTGCTAGTGGTTTGGTAACTGGGGGGGTATATACAGATACGCAGTATTTT. This codes for CASGLVTGGVYTDTQYF.

The chain recombines TRBV11-3 with TRBJ2-1; 8 bases align to TRBD1. From germline, CDR1 is SGHNT and CDR2 YENEEA. J gave up 0 bases and V 5 bases, and 9 bases lay outside the gene matches. The CDR3 has 17 residues. In DNA, the CDR3 is TGTGCCAGCAGCCCCGGGACAGGTCAGAGCTCCTACAATGAGCAGTTCTTC. It specifies CASSPGTGQSSYNEQFF.

The chain links TRBV4-1 to TRBJ1-2; D gene ambiguous. V lost 2 bases to trimming and J lost 8 bases, with 24 bases between them. Germline CDR1 is MGHRA and CDR2 is YSYEKL. This CDR3 contains 17 residues. The CDR3 nucleotides read TGCGCCAGCAGCCAACCTAGGAGTTCCCTATCCCTTGGCGGCTACACCTTC. Translation: CASSQPRSSLSLGGYTF.

The chain has TRBV5-4 and TRBJ2-2; TRBD2 aligns across 9 bases. Trimming took 3 bases from V and 7 from J; bases not matched to a gene: 10. The CDR3 totals 16 residues. The germline CDR1 and CDR2 sequences are SGHNT and YYREEE (reference sequence). The CDR3 reads CASSSLREGLGGELFF. CDR3 DNA sequence: TGTGCCAGCAGCTCCCTGCGGGAGGGCCTAGGCGGGGAGCTGTTTTTT.

J is TRBJ2-6 and V is TRBV4-3; TRBD2 matches at 7 bases. The CDR3 totals 16 residues. Germline CDR1 is LGHNA and CDR2 is YSLEER. The junction had 4 bases not matched to a gene; V was cut back by 5 bases and J by 0 bases. The CDR3: CASSGGVFSGANVLTF. The CDR3 DNA is TGCGCCAGCAGCGGGGGGGTGTTCTCTGGGGCCAACGTCCTGACTTTC.

The chain is built from TRBV11-3 and TRBJ1-6, with D perhaps TRBD1 (5 bases). CDR3 length: 16 amino acids. V lost 5 bases and J 6 bases, leaving 17 bases between the germline ends. In germline, CDR1 is SGHNT, CDR2 YENEEA. CDR3 nucleotide sequence: TGTGCCAGCAGCCCCGCGGGACTCCGGGGTAATTCACCCCTCCACTTT. Protein sequence: CASSPAGLRGNSPLHF.

The chain carries TRBV7-2 and TRBJ2-3; D may be TRBD1 (5 bases). The germline V gene encodes CDR1 SGHTA and CDR2 FQGNSA. The CDR3 length is 16 residues. Trimming stripped 0 bases from V and 1 base from J, with 11 bases between. This chain's CDR3 is CASSLAGPGGTDTQYF. Here the CDR3 DNA reads TGTGCCAGCAGCTTAGCGGGGCCTGGGGGCACAGATACGCAGTATTTT. The full variable domain, completed using reference TRBV7-2 and TRBJ2-3, is GAGVSQSPSNKVTEKGKDVELRCDPISGHTALYWYRQSLGQGLEFLIYFQGNSAPDKSGLPSDRFSAERTGGSVSTLTIQRTQQEDSAVYLCASSLAGPGGTDTQYFGPGTRLTVL.

The V gene is TRBV29-1, the J gene TRBJ2-7, with TRBD1 matching 10 bases. CDR1 and CDR2 (germline): SQVTM, ANQGSEA. Germline trimming cut 4 bases from V and 0 bases from J; bases unmatched to any gene: 3. This CDR3 comprises 14 residues. The CDR3 reads CSVVGQGGSYEQYF. The DNA for the CDR3 is TGCAGCGTTGTTGGACAGGGGGGCTCCTACGAGCAGTACTTC.

The V gene is TRBV7-9, the J gene TRBJ2-6; D is perhaps TRBD2 (5 bases). V lost 1 base to trimming and J lost 5 bases, with 15 bases between them. This CDR3 is built from 17 residues. CDR1 is SEHNR and CDR2 is FQNEAQ in the germline V gene (reference sequence). Here the CDR3 reads CASSLGLASGRANVLTF. Here the CDR3 DNA reads TGTGCCAGCAGCTTAGGGCTAGCTTCGGGTCGGGCCAACGTCCTGACTTTC.

The chain joins TRBV7-3 to TRBJ1-2; 9 bases are a match to TRBD1. J lost 7 bases, V lost 5 bases, and 8 bases had no gene match. CDR1 SGHTA and CDR2 FQGTGA come from the germline V gene. This CDR3 region has 14 residues. CDR3 in DNA: TGTGCCAGCAGCCCCGACAGGGGGGTAGGTGGCTACACCTTC. It is translated as CASSPDRGVGGYTF. The full variable domain, its missing parts supplied by reference TRBV7-3 and TRBJ1-2, is GAGVSQTPSNKVTEKGKYVELRCDPISGHTALYWYRQSLGQGPEFLIYFQGTGAADDSGLPNDRFFAVRPEGSVSTLKIQRTERGDSAVYLCASSPDRGVGGYTFGSGTRLTVV.

As for this clone: Other nucleotide sequences in the sample specify the same CDR3. This chain links TRBV2 with TRBJ1-4; TRBD1 agrees at 8 bases. The germline V gene has CDR1 SNHLY and CDR2 FYNNEI. This CDR3 region has 13 residues. The ends lost 8 bases at V and 6 bases at J; junction bases unmatched: 5. CDR3 DNA: TGTGCCAGCGGGGAACAGGGGGATGAAAAACTGTTTTTT. Amino acids: CASGEQGDEKLFF.

The chain is built from TRBV6-6 and TRBJ1-1; TRBD1 agrees at 9 bases. CDR1 is MNHNY, CDR2 SVGAGI, per germline (reference sequence). CDR3 length: 14 amino acids. V gave up 7 bases and J gave up 7 bases; unmatched junction bases: 10. CDR3 amino acids: CASTPPRQGGEAFF. The DNA for the CDR3 is TGTGCCAGCACCCCACCCCGACAGGGGGGTGAAGCTTTCTTT.

The gene calls are TRBV5-1 and TRBJ1-1, with 12 bases aligning to TRBD1. The CDR3 is 15 residues long. The germline V gene has CDR1 SGHRS and CDR2 YFSETQ. V shed 5 bases and J 3 bases; nucleotides not matched to a gene: 5. The CDR3 region is CASRKGQGAHTEAFF. The CDR3 DNA reads TGCGCCAGCAGGAAGGGACAGGGGGCACACACTGAAGCTTTCTTT.

The chain carries TRBV5-1 and TRBJ2-5, with 11 bases that match TRBD2. The CDR3 has 18 amino acids. V gave up 7 bases and J gave up 1 base; unmatched junction bases: 15. Germline assignment: CDR1 SGHRS and CDR2 YFSETQ. The chain's CDR3 is CASGSGTSGQRLQETQYF. The CDR3 DNA sequence: TGCGCCAGCGGGAGCGGGACTAGCGGCCAACGGCTCCAAGAGACCCAGTACTTC.

The rearrangement uses TRBV30 and TRBJ2-7; D is unresolved. In germline, CDR1 is GTSNPN, CDR2 SVGIG (reference sequence). This CDR3 is 12 amino acids long. Trimming left V 4 bases short and J 1 base short, with 8 bases between. CDR3 region: CAWTVSSYEQYF. CDR3 nucleotides: TGTGCCTGGACGGTTTCGTCCTACGAGCAGTACTTC.

The chain recombines TRBV5-4 with TRBJ1-2; 7 bases fit TRBD1. J gave up 4 bases and V 3 bases, and 9 bases lay outside the gene matches. Germline V CDR1 and CDR2: SGHNT, YYREEE (reference sequence). The CDR3 contains 15 residues. The CDR3 DNA sequence: TGTGCCAGCAGCTCCCCTCGGGACAGTCCCTATGGCTACACCTTC. It encodes CASSSPRDSPYGYTF.

The V gene is TRBV18, the J gene TRBJ1-1; a weak D match, TRBD1 (6 bases). Between the trimmed V and J ends, which lost 2 bases and 4 bases, there was a span of 14 bases. The CDR3 runs to 15 residues. CDR1 KGHSH and CDR2 LQKENI come from the germline V gene. The CDR3 sequence: CASSPTPGTSTEAFF. CDR3 bases: TGTGCCAGCTCACCAACCCCCGGGACATCCACTGAAGCTTTCTTT.

This chain links TRBV27 with TRBJ1-1, with 7 bases that match TRBD1. Germline V gene lookup returns CDR1 MNHEY and CDR2 SMNVEV (reference sequence). J was trimmed by 1 base and V by 5 bases; bases with no gene match: 10. The CDR3 sequence is 16 residues long. The CDR3 spells CASSPRVGQANTEAFF. CDR3 coding DNA: TGTGCCAGCAGTCCCAGGGTTGGACAGGCGAACACTGAAGCTTTCTTT.

The rearrangement uses TRBV5-5 and TRBJ1-1, with TRBD1 identical over 7 bases. Trimming cost V 6 bases and J 6 bases; bases outside gene matches: 8. Germline V gene data show CDR1 as SGHKS and CDR2 as YYEKEE (reference sequence). The CDR3 is 13 amino acids. The CDR3 loop is CASNPQGRAEAFF. The CDR3, as DNA: TGTGCCAGCAACCCACAGGGGCGGGCTGAAGCTTTCTTT.

The chain uses TRBV20-1 and TRBJ1-2, with no clear D. Germline loops: CDR1 DFQATT, CDR2 SNEGSKA (reference sequence). The ends were cut back, 3 bases at V and 2 bases at J, with 16 bases in the middle. The CDR3 has 15 residues. The CDR3 region has the DNA TGCAGTGCTAGTGGCACCCTAGGTACGAACTATGGCTACACCTTC. Translation: CSASGTLGTNYGYTF.

This sequence joins TRBV18 and TRBJ1-1, with 9 bases that match TRBD1. V gave up 0 bases and J gave up 1 base; unmatched junction bases: 0. Germline values: CDR1 KGHSH, CDR2 LQKENI. The CDR3 sequence is 15 residues long. The CDR3 spells CASSPPGQGNTEAFF. CDR3 DNA sequence: TGTGCCAGCTCACCACCGGGACAGGGGAACACTGAAGCTTTCTTT.

V gene TRBV7-2 combines with J gene TRBJ2-7; the match to TRBD2 covers 8 bases. CDR1 and CDR2 from the germline V gene are SGHTA and FQGNSA. This CDR3 comprises 14 residues. Trimming cost V 2 bases and J 5 bases; bases outside gene matches: 5. CDR3 bases: TGTGCCAGCAGCTTACGGGGGGGTGTCGACGAGCAGTACTTC. This sequence encodes CASSLRGGVDEQYF. Full variable domain (rest looked up from reference TRBV7-2 and TRBJ2-7): GAGVSQSPSNKVTEKGKDVELRCDPISGHTALYWYRQSLGQGLEFLIYFQGNSAPDKSGLPSDRFSAERTGGSVSTLTIQRTQQEDSAVYLCASSLRGGVDEQYFGPGTRLTVT.

This clone was observed a few times. The J gene is TRBJ1-1, the V gene TRBV21-1. TRBV21-1 is annotated as a pseudogene. The CDR3 has 16 amino acids. Here the CDR3 DNA reads TGTGCCAGCAGCAAAGTGCGAGGGCAGGAGAACACTGAAGCTTTCTTT. This translates into CASSKVRGQENTEAFF.

This rearrangement joins TRBV3-1 (or the pseudogene TRBV3-2) to TRBJ2-1; perhaps TRBD1 as D (5 bases). V lost 5 bases to trimming and J lost 0 bases, with 11 bases between them. The CDR3 spans 15 residues. Per germline, CDR1 LGHDT and CDR2 YNNKEL (reference sequence). For the CDR3, the DNA is TGTGCCAGCAGCGCGACAGTTAGCTCCTACAATGAGCAGTTCTTC. This gives the protein CASSATVSSYNEQFF.

The DNA of the CDR3 is TGTGCCAGCAGCGCCGGGATGGGCCTAGGCGAGACCCAGTACTTC. The encoded protein is CASSAGMGLGETQYF. The chain combines TRBV9 with TRBJ2-5; D may be TRBD2 (5 bases). Trimming left V 3 bases short and J 5 bases short, with 17 bases between. The CDR3 extends over 15 amino acids. The germline V gene encodes CDR1 SGDLS and CDR2 YYNGEE.

The chain recombines TRBV7-3 with TRBJ2-3, with D unclear. The V gene lost 2 bases and the J gene lost 0 bases, with 3 bases spanning the gap. Germline V CDR1 and CDR2: SGHTA, FQGTGA. CDR3 size: 13 residues. DNA of the CDR3: TGTGCCAGCAGCTTACTGAGCACAGATACGCAGTATTTT. Translated: CASSLLSTDTQYF.

This chain uses TRBV21-1 with TRBJ1-5; no DNA check was done on the table's D call, TRBD1. TRBV21-1 is an annotated pseudogene. The CDR3 sequence is 15 residues long. CDR3 bases: TGTGCCAGCACCCTAAACAGTTATAGCAATCAGCCCCAGCATTTT. It specifies CASTLNSYSNQPQHF.